The TCR beta chain described here comes from a study of shared clonotypes between healthy human individuals. The data were produced by immunoSEQ multiplex PCR, yet TCRdb's version contains in-frame clones alone and is incomplete. The data show about 2.1 million clones, 85% to 95% seen once. The germline V gene encodes CDR1 SGHVS and CDR2 FNYEAQ. This CDR3 contains 16 residues. V lost 7 bases, J lost 6 bases, and 11 bases stayed unmatched. Positive CCR7 selection of CD45RO-negative cells yielded the naive CD8 cells, and terminally differentiated effector memory CD45RA+ cells were excluded. The chain uses TRBV7-6 and TRBJ2-7, with TRBD2 matching over 14 bases. The sequencing input was naive CD8+ T cells from PBMCs. The clonotype originates from a man aged 18 to 29 in good health. Some clones in this sample may be carry-over from other donors' samples. DNA of the CDR3: TGTGCCAGCAACACCGGGACTAGCGGGAGTCGGGCCGAGCAGTACTTC. Translated: CASNTGTSGSRAEQYF. The full variable domain, in which reference TRBV7-6 and TRBJ2-7 provide the parts outside the CDR3, is GAGVSQSPRYKVTKRGQDVALRCDPISGHVSLYWYRQALGQGPEFLTYFNYEAQQDKSGLPNDRFSAERPEGSISTLTIQRTEQRDSAMYRCASNTGTSGSRAEQYFGPGTRLTVT.